The 20 T cell receptor beta chains below all came from one sample that was sequenced in a study of control samples from healthy donors and cancer patients. The protocol was immunoSEQ multiplex PCR, while the TCRdb copy is restricted to in-frame clones and leaves out a portion. The sample consists of about 18,000 clones, around 84% of them appearing once. Sequenced input: PBMCs. The receptor set was obtained from a man at least 80 years old with head and neck cancer.

This chain connects TRBV29-1 to TRBJ1-2, with D possibly being TRBD1 (6 bases). CDR1 and CDR2 from the germline V gene are SQVTM and ANQGSEA. This CDR3 spans 13 amino acids. The germline V and J ends were trimmed by 8 bases and 5 bases, with 18 bases remaining between them. This CDR3 reads CSLSRDRTYGYTF. For the CDR3, the DNA is TGCAGCCTCAGCAGAGACAGGACTTATGGCTACACCTTC.

J is TRBJ2-1 and V is TRBV11-2; 9 bases are shared with TRBD2. Per germline, CDR1 SGHAT and CDR2 FQNNGV. This CDR3 has 14 residues. J gave up 9 bases and V 1 base, and 4 bases lay outside the gene matches. The CDR3 nucleotides are TGTGCCAGCAGCTTAGGAGCGGGAGGCGGTGAGCAGTTCTTC. Translation: CASSLGAGGGEQFF.

The chain joins TRBV11-2 to TRBJ2-7, with D possibly TRBD2 on 6 matching bases. Trimming stripped 7 bases from V and 1 base from J, with 17 bases between. The V gene's germline CDR1 is SGHAT and CDR2 FQNNGV. This CDR3 contains 15 residues. CDR3 DNA sequence: TGTGCCAGCACTCTGGGGGGACTGGATTCCTACGAGCAGTACTTC. This sequence encodes CASTLGGLDSYEQYF.

The chain employs TRBV6-1 and TRBJ2-7; D may be TRBD1 (7 bases). Germline V gene data show CDR1 as MNHNS and CDR2 as SASEGT. The CDR3 length is 15 residues. With 3 bases removed from V and 5 bases from J, the gap between germline ends came to 17 bases. The CDR3 nucleotides read TGTGCCAGCAGTGAGGAAGGAGGGGGCGAGGACGAGCAGTACTTC. Its translation: CASSEEGGGEDEQYF.

Comment on this clone: One end of the junction fails to match germline, which may point to a read error. The chain carries TRBV6-2 or TRBV6-3 and TRBJ2-3; the D is unclear. Germline loops: CDR1 MNHEY, CDR2 SVGEGT. The CDR3 runs 13 residues. The CDR3 sequence is CASSYWSGDAQYF. CDR3 DNA: TGTGCCAGCAGTTACTGGTCTGGAGATGCGCAGTATTTT.

This clone occurred a few times. The chain couples TRBV6-5 to TRBJ1-2, with TRBD1 as a possible D gene (5 bases). The CDR3 is 14 amino acids. The ends were cut back, 5 bases at V and 4 bases at J, with 14 bases in the middle. The V gene's germline CDR1 is MNHEY and CDR2 SVGAGI. In DNA form, the CDR3 reads TGTGCCAGCAGTCCCGGGGGGGATGGCTATGGCTACACCTTC. Translation gives CASSPGGDGYGYTF.

V and J are TRBV15 and TRBJ1-5; TRBD1 agrees at 7 bases. This CDR3 region has 16 residues. Germline V gene sequence: CDR1 LNHNV, CDR2 YYDKDF (reference sequence). The junction had 9 bases not matched to a gene; V was cut back by 0 bases and J by 7 bases. CDR3 DNA sequence: TGTGCCACCAGCAGAGACCGAGGGGGCTACGGACAGCCCCAGCATTTT. It specifies CATSRDRGGYGQPQHF.

The chain recombines TRBV6-5 with TRBJ1-1, with TRBD1 as a possible D gene (5 bases). Germline CDR1 is MNHEY and CDR2 is SVGAGI. This CDR3 comprises 14 residues. Trimming took off 7 bases at V and 0 bases at J, with 12 bases between the two ends. CDR3 loop: CASMEGLLNTEAFF. The DNA of the CDR3 is TGTGCCAGCATGGAGGGGCTACTGAACACTGAAGCTTTCTTT.

In this sample, this clone turned up once. V is TRBV12-3 or TRBV12-4 and J is TRBJ1-1; D not certain. The germline V and J ends were trimmed by 7 bases and 5 bases, with 14 bases remaining between them. This CDR3 region has 13 residues. CDR3 sequence (DNA): TGTGCCAGCACCCGGGCCCTGAGGACTGAAGCTTTCTTT. Protein: CASTRALRTEAFF.

V usage is TRBV29-1 and J usage is TRBJ1-2; D remains ambiguous. CDR1 SQVTM and CDR2 ANQGSEA come from the germline V gene. Trimming removed 7 bases from V and 3 bases from J, with 15 bases in between. This CDR3 is built from 13 residues. The CDR3 reads CSAESGVHYGYTF. As DNA, the CDR3 is TGCAGCGCCGAATCGGGAGTCCACTATGGCTACACCTTC.

The chain couples TRBV9 to TRBJ2-5; no clear D gene. V lost 0 bases, J lost 5 bases, and 14 bases lay in between. The CDR3 extends over 15 amino acids. In germline, CDR1 is SGDLS, CDR2 YYNGEE. The CDR3, as DNA: TGTGCCAGCAGCGTAGGAGGATACCAATTCGAGACCCAGTACTTC. Protein: CASSVGGYQFETQYF. Together with reference TRBV9 and TRBJ2-5, the CDR3 gives the full variable domain: DSGVTQTPKHLITATGQRVTLRCSPRSGDLSVYWYQQSLDQGLQFLIQYYNGEERAKGNILERFSAQQFPDLHSELNLSSLELGDSALYFCASSVGGYQFETQYFGPGTRLLVL.

The chain joins TRBV27 to TRBJ2-1; TRBD2 matches 9 bases. V lost 1 base to trimming and J lost 6 bases; unmatched junction nucleotides: 4. The germline gives CDR1 MNHEY, CDR2 SMNVEV (reference sequence). The CDR3 has 15 amino acids. The CDR3: CASSLFSSGVNEQFF. In DNA, the CDR3 is TGTGCCAGCAGTTTATTTTCTAGCGGGGTCAATGAGCAGTTCTTC.

The rearrangement uses TRBV28 and TRBJ1-6; no firm D call. There are 15 residues in the CDR3. CDR1 and CDR2 (germline): MDHEN, SYDVKM. Between the trimmed V and J ends, which lost 5 bases and 8 bases, there was a span of 16 bases. The CDR3 spells CASSSLTGGDSPLHF. CDR3 bases: TGTGCCAGCAGTAGTCTGACGGGTGGGGATTCACCCCTCCACTTT.

V is TRBV28 and J is TRBJ1-2, with a weak D call TRBD1 (6 bases). Germline loops: CDR1 MDHEN, CDR2 SYDVKM. V lost 8 bases and J 0 bases, leaving 16 bases between the germline ends. The CDR3 extends over 15 amino acids. CDR3 nucleotide sequence: TGTGCCAGCCTGCAGGGGAGTTCGGCTAACTATGGCTACACCTTC. Its translation: CASLQGSSANYGYTF.

This clone was counted a single time. V is TRBV11-2 and J is TRBJ2-1; D not certain. Per germline, CDR1 SGHAT and CDR2 FQNNGV. CDR3 length: 17 residues. V lost 1 base and J lost 0, with 13 bases in between. CDR3 DNA: TGTGCCAGCAGCTTAGGGCCAGCCTCCGCCTCCTACAATGAGCAGTTCTTC. Amino acid sequence: CASSLGPASASYNEQFF.

The chain couples TRBV30 to TRBJ1-6; unclear D gene. CDR1 is GTSNPN and CDR2 is SVGIG in the germline V gene (reference sequence). V shed 0 bases and J shed 6 bases, with 9 bases lying between them. The CDR3 spans 14 residues. CDR3 sequence: CAWSVGYGNSPLHF. CDR3 sequence (DNA): TGTGCCTGGAGTGTAGGTTACGGTAATTCACCCCTCCACTTT.

The chain carries TRBV21-1 and TRBJ2-7; the table assigns TRBD1, which was not confirmed against the DNA. TRBV21-1 is a listed pseudogene. This CDR3 comprises 14 residues. CDR3 coding DNA: TGTGCCAGCAGCATGGGGCAGGGTTCGTACGAGCAGTACTTC. Encoded protein: CASSMGQGSYEQYF.

J is TRBJ2-1 and V is TRBV30; the D gene is possibly TRBD1 (6 bases). The CDR3 consists of 13 residues. V lost 0 bases and J lost 4, with 7 bases in between. Germline assignment: CDR1 GTSNPN and CDR2 SVGIG (reference sequence). CDR3 in DNA: TGTGCCTGGAGTGTCGGACAGTACAATGAGCAGTTCTTC. This translates into CAWSVGQYNEQFF.

This chain uses TRBV24-1 with TRBJ2-3; perhaps TRBD1 as D (6 bases). This CDR3 spans 16 amino acids. Germline lookup yields CDR1 KGHDR and CDR2 SFDVKD. V lost 4 bases to trimming and J lost 0 bases, with 13 bases between them. CDR3 loop: CATSDPDRSSTDTQYF. The CDR3 nucleotides are TGTGCCACCAGTGACCCTGACAGGAGTAGCACAGATACGCAGTATTTT.

The chain has TRBV7-2 and TRBJ1-2; the match to TRBD1 covers 12 bases. The ends lost 5 bases at V and 7 bases at J; junction bases unmatched: 8. CDR1 is SGHTA, CDR2 FQGNSA, per germline. This CDR3 spans 15 amino acids. CDR3 nucleotides: TGTGCCAGCAGCCTAGGGGGACAGGGGGCGCTTGGCTACACCTTC. It codes for CASSLGGQGALGYTF.